This T cell receptor (beta chain) derives from a study of OX40 agonist ivuxolimab in advanced cancers. Study-level background: An agonistic anti-OX40 (CD134) antibody, ivuxolimab, was used to treat the patients. General observations from the study: Clonal expansion by week 6 occurred in CD4+ and CD8+ blood T cells (at 0.1 to 3.0 mg/kg).

This table comes from immunoSEQ multiplex PCR, and its TCRdb copy is limited to in-frame clones, with some not included. The sample lists around 140,000 clones, about nine tenths occurring once. Concerning this clone itself: Its antigen is still unknown.

This CDR3 is 14 amino acids long. Germline V gene data show CDR1 as MDHEN and CDR2 as SYDVKM. With 8 bases removed from V and 3 bases from J, the gap between germline ends came to 13 bases. This specimen consisted of CD4+ or CD8+ T cells sorted from blood, obtained in a trial of the OX40 agonist ivuxolimab. This sequence joins TRBV28 and TRBJ1-4, with D perhaps matching TRBD1 (5 bases). The origin of this receptor is an adult with an advanced solid tumor such as melanoma, head and neck, liver or kidney cancer. The CDR3 reads CASGMGGANEKLFF. The CDR3 DNA follows: TGTGCCAGCGGCATGGGGGGAGCTAATGAAAAACTGTTTTTT.